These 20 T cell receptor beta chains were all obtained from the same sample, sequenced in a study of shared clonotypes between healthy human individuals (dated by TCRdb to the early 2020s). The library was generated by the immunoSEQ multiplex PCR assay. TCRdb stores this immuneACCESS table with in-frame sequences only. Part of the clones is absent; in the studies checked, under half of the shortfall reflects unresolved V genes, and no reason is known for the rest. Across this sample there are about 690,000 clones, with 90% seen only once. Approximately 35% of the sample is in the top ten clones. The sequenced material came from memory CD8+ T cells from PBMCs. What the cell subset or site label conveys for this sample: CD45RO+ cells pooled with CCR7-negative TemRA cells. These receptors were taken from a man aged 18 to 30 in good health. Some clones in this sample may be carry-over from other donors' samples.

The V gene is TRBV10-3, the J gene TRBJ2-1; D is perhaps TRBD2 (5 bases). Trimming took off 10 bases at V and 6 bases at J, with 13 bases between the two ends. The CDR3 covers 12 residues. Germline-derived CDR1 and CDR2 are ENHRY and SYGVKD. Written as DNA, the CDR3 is TGTGCCAGCGGAATTGGAGGCAATGAGCAGTTCTTC. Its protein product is CASGIGGNEQFF.

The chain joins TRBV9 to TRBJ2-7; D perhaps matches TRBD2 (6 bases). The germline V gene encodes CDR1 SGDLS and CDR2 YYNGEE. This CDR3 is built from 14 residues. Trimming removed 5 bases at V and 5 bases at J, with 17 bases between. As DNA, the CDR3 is TGTGCCAGCAGTGGGGACTGGGTGGCGGACGAGCAGTACTTC. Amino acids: CASSGDWVADEQYF.

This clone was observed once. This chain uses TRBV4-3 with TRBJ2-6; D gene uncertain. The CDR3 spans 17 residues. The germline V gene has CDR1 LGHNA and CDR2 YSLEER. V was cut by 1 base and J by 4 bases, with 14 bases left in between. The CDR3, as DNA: TGCGCCAGCAGCCAAGTGGTCCTCGTGCCGGGGGCCAACGTCCTGACTTTC. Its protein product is CASSQVVLVPGANVLTF.

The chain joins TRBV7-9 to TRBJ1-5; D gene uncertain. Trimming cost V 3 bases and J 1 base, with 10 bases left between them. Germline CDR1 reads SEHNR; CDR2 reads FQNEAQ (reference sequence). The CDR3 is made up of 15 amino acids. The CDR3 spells CASSFSGRSNQPQHF. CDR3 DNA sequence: TGTGCCAGCAGCTTTTCAGGACGGAGCAATCAGCCCCAGCATTTT.

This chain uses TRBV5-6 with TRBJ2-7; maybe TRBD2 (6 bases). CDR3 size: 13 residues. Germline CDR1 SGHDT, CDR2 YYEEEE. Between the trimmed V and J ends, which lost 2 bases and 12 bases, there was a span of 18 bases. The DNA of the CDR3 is TGTGCCAGCAGCTTCCAACTAGGAAAGGAGGGGTACTTC. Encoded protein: CASSFQLGKEGYF.

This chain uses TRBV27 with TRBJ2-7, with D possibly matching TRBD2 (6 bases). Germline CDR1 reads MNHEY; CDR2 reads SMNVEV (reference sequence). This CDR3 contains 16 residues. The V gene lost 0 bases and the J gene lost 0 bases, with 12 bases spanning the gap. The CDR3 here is CASSLSVGTFSYEQYF. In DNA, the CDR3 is TGTGCCAGCAGTTTATCGGTAGGGACTTTCTCCTACGAGCAGTACTTC.

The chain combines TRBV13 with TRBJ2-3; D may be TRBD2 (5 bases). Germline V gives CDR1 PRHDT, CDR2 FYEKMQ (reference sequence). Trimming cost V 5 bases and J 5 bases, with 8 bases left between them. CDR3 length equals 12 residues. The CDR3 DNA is TGTGCCAGCAGCAACCGGGAAGATACGCAGTATTTT. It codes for CASSNREDTQYF.

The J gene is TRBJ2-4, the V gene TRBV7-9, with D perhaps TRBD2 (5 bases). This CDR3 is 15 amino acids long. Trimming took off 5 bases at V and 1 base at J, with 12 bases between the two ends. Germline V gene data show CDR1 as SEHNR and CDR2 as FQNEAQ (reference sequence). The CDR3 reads CASSPRWEAKNIQYF. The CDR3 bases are TGTGCCAGCAGCCCCCGATGGGAGGCCAAAAACATTCAGTACTTC. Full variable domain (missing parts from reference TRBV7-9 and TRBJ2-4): DTGVSQNPRHKITKRGQNVTFRCDPISEHNRLYWYRQTLGQGPEFLTYFQNEAQLEKSRLLSDRFSAERPKGSFSTLEIQRTEQGDSAMYLCASSPRWEAKNIQYFGAGTRLSVL.

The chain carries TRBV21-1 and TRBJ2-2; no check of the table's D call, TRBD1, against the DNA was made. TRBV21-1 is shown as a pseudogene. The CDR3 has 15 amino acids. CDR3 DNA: TGTGCCAGCAGCATGCAGACAGGGGCACGGGGGGAGCTGTTTTTT. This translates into CASSMQTGARGELFF.

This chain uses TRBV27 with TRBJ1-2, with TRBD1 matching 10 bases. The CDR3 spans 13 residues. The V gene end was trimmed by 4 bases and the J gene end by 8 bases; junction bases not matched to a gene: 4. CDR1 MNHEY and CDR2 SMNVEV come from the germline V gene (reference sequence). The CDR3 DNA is TGTGCCAGCAGTTACGGGACAGGGGTGGGCTACACCTTC. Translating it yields CASSYGTGVGYTF.

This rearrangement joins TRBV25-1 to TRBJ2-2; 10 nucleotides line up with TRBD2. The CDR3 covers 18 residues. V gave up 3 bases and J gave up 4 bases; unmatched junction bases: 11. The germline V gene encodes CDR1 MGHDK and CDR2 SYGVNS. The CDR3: CASSDSGLAGDFTGELFF. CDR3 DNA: TGTGCCAGCAGTGATAGTGGGCTAGCGGGAGACTTCACCGGGGAGCTGTTTTTT. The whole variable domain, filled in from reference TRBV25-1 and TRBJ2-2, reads EADIYQTPRYLVIGTGKKITLECSQTMGHDKMYWYQQDPGMELHLIHYSYGVNSTEKGDLSSESTVSRIRTEHFPLTLESARPSHTSQYLCASSDSGLAGDFTGELFFGEGSRLTVL.

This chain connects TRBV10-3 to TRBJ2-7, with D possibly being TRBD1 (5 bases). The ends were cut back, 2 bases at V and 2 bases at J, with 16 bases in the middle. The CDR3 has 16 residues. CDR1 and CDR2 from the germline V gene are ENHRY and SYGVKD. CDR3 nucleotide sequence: TGTGCCATCAGTGAGCCGCCCCGAACAGGAACCTACGAGCAGTACTTC. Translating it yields CAISEPPRTGTYEQYF.

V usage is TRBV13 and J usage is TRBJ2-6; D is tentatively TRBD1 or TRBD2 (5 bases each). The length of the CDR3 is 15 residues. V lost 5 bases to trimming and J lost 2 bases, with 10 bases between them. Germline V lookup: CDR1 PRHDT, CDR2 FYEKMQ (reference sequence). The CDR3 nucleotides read TGTGCCAGCAGCCCCGGGACGGCTGGGGCCAACGTCCTGACTTTC. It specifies CASSPGTAGANVLTF.

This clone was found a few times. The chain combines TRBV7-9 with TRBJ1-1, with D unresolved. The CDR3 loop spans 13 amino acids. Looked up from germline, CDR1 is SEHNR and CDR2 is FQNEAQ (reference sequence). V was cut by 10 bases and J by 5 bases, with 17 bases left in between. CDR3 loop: CAIRLPPGTEAFF. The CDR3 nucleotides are TGTGCCATTAGACTTCCCCCCGGGACTGAAGCTTTCTTT.

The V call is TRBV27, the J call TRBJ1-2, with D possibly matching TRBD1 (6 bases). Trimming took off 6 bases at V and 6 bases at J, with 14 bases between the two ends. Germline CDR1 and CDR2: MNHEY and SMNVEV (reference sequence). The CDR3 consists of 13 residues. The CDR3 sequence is CASSRRTADGYTF. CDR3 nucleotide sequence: TGTGCCAGCAGCCGAAGGACAGCGGATGGCTACACCTTC.

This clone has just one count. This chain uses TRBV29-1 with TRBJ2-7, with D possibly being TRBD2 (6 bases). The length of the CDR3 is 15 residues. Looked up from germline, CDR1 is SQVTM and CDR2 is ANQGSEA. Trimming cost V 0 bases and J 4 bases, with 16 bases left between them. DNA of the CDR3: TGCAGCGTTGAAGATTCGGGGCGGGGTGGTTACGAGCAGTACTTC. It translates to CSVEDSGRGGYEQYF.

DNA of the CDR3: TGCGCCAGCAGCCAAGAGGTAGCGGGGGAGGGCACAGATACGCAGTATTTT. This translates into CASSQEVAGEGTDTQYF. The chain uses TRBV4-3 and TRBJ2-3; 9 bases line up with TRBD2. The ends lost 0 bases at V and 1 base at J; junction bases unmatched: 5. The CDR3 runs 17 residues. Germline V gene lookup returns CDR1 LGHNA and CDR2 YSLEER.

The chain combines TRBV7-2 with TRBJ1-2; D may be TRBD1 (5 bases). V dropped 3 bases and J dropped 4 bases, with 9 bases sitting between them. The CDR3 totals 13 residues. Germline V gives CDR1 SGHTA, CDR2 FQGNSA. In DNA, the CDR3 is TGTGCCAGCAGCTTTGGGACGCCCTATGGCTACACCTTC. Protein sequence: CASSFGTPYGYTF.

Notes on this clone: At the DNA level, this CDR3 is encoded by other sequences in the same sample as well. Here the CDR3 reads CASSVGGSNQPQHF. CDR3 DNA: TGTGCCAGCAGCGTAGGTGGGAGCAATCAGCCCCAGCATTTT. This chain uses TRBV9 with TRBJ1-5, with D unresolved. Per germline, CDR1 SGDLS and CDR2 YYNGEE. V gave up 0 bases and J gave up 1 base, with 5 bases separating them. This CDR3 comprises 14 residues.

CDR3 sequence (DNA): TGTGCCAGCAGTGGACTAAAGACCTACAATGAGCAGTTCTTC. Its translation is CASSGLKTYNEQFF. The chain links TRBV2 to TRBJ2-1, with a tentative D call TRBD2 (5 bases). The CDR3 is made up of 14 amino acids. V was shortened by 4 bases and J by 2 bases, with 9 bases between the two germline ends. Germline CDR1 and CDR2: SNHLY and FYNNEI.